This record covers a single TCR beta chain. Its antigen target is currently unknown. No base quality values were provided; no much bigger clone lies one nucleotide off. Using the deep immunoSEQ assay, multiplex PCR amplified TCR CDR3 regions from genomic DNA. For each cell subset, the extracted genomic DNA was distributed evenly across all wells of several immunoSEQ 96-well plates, and each plate served as one replicate. Each replicate PCR for sorted subsets received around 210 ng genomic DNA, equal to 30,000 or so T cell genomes. Purified libraries were quantified with a Qubit 3.0 fluorometer, sized on a Bioanalyzer 2100, and re-quantified with the KAPA Library Quantification kit. Every immunoSEQ 96-well plate was sequenced on a dedicated single-read 150-cycle Illumina NextSeq 550 flow cell. As for how the authors treated the data: Because only junctional sequences without quality scores were contained in the immunoSEQ output, filtering matching that applied to full-length reads could not be performed. To assign V/J genes and CDR3, sequences were annotated against IMGT germline references using PyIR, a Python wrapper for IgBLAST v1.9. Any read was removed if the V/J assignment was weak (E-value above 1e-6), the CDR3 was missing, or the read contained stop codons, out-of-frame junctions, or ambiguous translated residues. V3J clonotypes were defined as sequences sharing the same inferred V gene, J gene, and CDR3 amino acid sequence. To compute the percentage overlap between repertoires, the number of shared unique clonotypes was divided by the size of the smaller repertoire. RTK rarefaction, the Chao1 estimator, and Recon v2.1 estimates of unobserved clonotypes were used to assess repertoire richness. Generation probabilities were computed with OLGA for all TCRbeta clonotypes obtained by the gDNA method from a few donors. In its TCRdb copy, this immuneACCESS table keeps in-frame sequences only and misses some clones. Where compared with another copy, unresolved V genes explain less than half of these, and the others have no known cause. Clone size and V and J calls were adopted from that table, with D and trimming inferred from the DNA. The sample table holds about 2.1 million clones, of which around 93% were seen once. The ten largest account for more than 1.5% of the sample.

CD8 naive samples were obtained by positive selection for CCR7 among CD45RO-negative cells, yielding a CD45RA+CCR7+ population from which TemRA cells were excluded. Healthy HIV-negative adults with no recently reported acute infections or vaccinations were included as donors. Every donor was a Caucasian adult residing in Nashville, Tennessee, USA. Blood was obtained by leukapheresis, after which PBMCs were separated by Ficoll-Histopaque density gradient centrifugation and cryopreserved in liquid nitrogen vapor phase. Analytical flow cytometry was used to check the purity and quantity of every magnetically sorted T cell population. Genomic DNA was isolated from each sorted fraction and quantified by UV absorbance on a Nanodrop 2000c. This sample is drawn from a study of shared clonotypes between healthy human individuals (TCRdb year 2020). With respect to the entire study: Two women and a few men aged 18 to 49 years were included in the cohort. Each donor's leukapheresis produced roughly between about 0.9 and 9.5 billion PBMCs. To increase sequencing depth and limit assay-specific biases, different laboratories used diverse techniques to prepare libraries and sequence TCR repertoires. For each donor, three plates each were used for CD4 naive and CD4 memory, two plates were used for CD8 naive, and one plate was used for CD8 memory. To estimate repertoire size and how much clonotype sharing occurs between individuals, the study deeply sequenced the blood TCR repertoires of roughly 5 healthy adults. Study-wide findings and limitations: Across a handful of donors, approximately 4.6% of naive CD4, roughly 3.5% of naive CD8, about 2.3% of memory CD4, and roughly 0.4% of memory CD8 clonotypes were shared. Sampling was restricted to blood, and TCR repertoires in tissues likely differ from the TCR repertoires found in blood. Rarefaction of sorted-subset datasets indicated incomplete sequencing despite the large sequencing depth. Because the study included a small number of donors, the genetic and exposure-history diversity represented was limited. Pairwise subsampling indicated that sequencing depth was expected to affect the degree of clonotype sharing among donors. Naive subsets generally had larger estimated clonotype richness than memory subsets. Compared with non-shared clonotypes, the clonotypes found in all four sorted-subset donors had higher generation probabilities.

Specimen: naive CD8+ T cells from PBMCs. This specimen's cell subset or site label, interpreted: CD45RA+CCR7+. The TCR sequence derives from a young man in good health. Some clones in this sample may be carry-over from other donors' samples.

The CDR3 region: CASSLIAGEETQYF. The DNA sequence follows: TGCGCCAGCAGCCTGATAGCGGGAGAAGAGACCCAGTACTTC. The chain uses TRBV4-1 and TRBJ2-5; the junction holds 9 bases that match TRBD2. Sequences MGHRA (CDR1) and YSYEKL (CDR2) are obtained from the germline V gene. Ends trimmed: V by 4 bases, J by 3 bases; bases unmatched to a gene: 3. The CDR3 has 14 amino acids, counting the end cysteine and phenylalanine. Only CDR3 DNA is held: 42 bases, read in frame from base 1.